The 21 T cell receptor beta chains below come from one sample, sequenced in a study of blood T cells in healthy people across ages. Using a J-beta primer mix together with a sample-barcoded 5' primer, a second PCR was run for 7 to 11 cycles. MiXCR, run by TCRdb on the 5' RACE reads, gives a single entry per CDR3 protein. Found here are 700,000 to 850,000 distinct CDR3 sequences, approximately 53% of them singletons; the top ten hold approximately 40%. The sequenced sample was blood. Receptors were obtained from a man at least 80 years old in good health.

CDR3 protein: CASSERPAGNEQFF. The CDR3 nucleotides are TGTGCCAGCAGTGAGCGACCAGCGGGGAATGAGCAGTTCTTC. The rearrangement uses TRBV6-1 and TRBJ2-1; 7 positions agree with TRBD2. Trimming removed 3 bases from V and 7 bases from J; junction bases left unmatched: 6. CDR3 size: 14 residues. Germline V lookup: CDR1 MNHNS, CDR2 SASEGT.

The V and J genes are TRBV20-1 and TRBJ1-6, with TRBD1 matching over 7 bases. In germline, CDR1 is DFQATT, CDR2 SNEGSKA (reference sequence). Trimming removed 6 bases from V and 7 bases from J; junction bases left unmatched: 9. This CDR3 spans 14 amino acids. The CDR3 nucleotides are TGCAGTGCCTCCACAGGGGATGGGAATTCACCCCTCCACTTT. Its translation is CSASTGDGNSPLHF.

V is TRBV20-1 and J is TRBJ2-7; D gene unclear. V was cut by 3 bases and J by 0 bases, with 3 bases left in between. This CDR3 contains 11 residues. The germline V gene encodes CDR1 DFQATT and CDR2 SNEGSKA (reference sequence). The CDR3 is CSARSSYEQYF. In DNA form, the CDR3 reads TGCAGTGCTAGGTCCTCCTACGAGCAGTACTTC.

This clonotype has just one count. V usage is TRBV12-3 or TRBV12-4 and J usage is TRBJ1-6; D unresolved. The CDR3 is made up of 13 amino acids. The V gene lost 3 bases and the J gene lost 8 bases, with 8 bases spanning the gap. CDR3 sequence: CASSLVGDSPLHF. CDR3 in DNA: TGTGCCAGCAGTTTGGTGGGAGATTCACCCCTCCACTTT.

CDR3 nucleotide sequence: TGCAGCGTTGTTTCCGGGCCCGGCGAGCAGTACTTC. It encodes CSVVSGPGEQYF. The chain joins TRBV29-1 to TRBJ2-7; D is ambiguous. The germline V and J ends were trimmed by 4 bases and 6 bases, with 13 bases remaining between them. CDR1 and CDR2 (germline): SQVTM, ANQGSEA. The CDR3 contains 12 residues.

The chain links TRBV24-1 to TRBJ2-7; D assignment may be TRBD1 or TRBD2 (5 bases each). The CDR3 has 15 amino acids. V dropped 3 bases and J dropped 7 bases, with 18 bases sitting between them. Germline values: CDR1 KGHDR, CDR2 SFDVKD. The CDR3 loop is CATSDHRDLYNEQYF. In nucleotides, the CDR3 is TGTGCCACCAGTGATCACCGGGACCTTTACAATGAGCAGTACTTC.

This clonotype was detected a few times. The chain couples TRBV20-1 to TRBJ2-6; D is perhaps TRBD1 or TRBD2 (5 bases each). Germline V gives CDR1 DFQATT, CDR2 SNEGSKA (reference sequence). V gave up 0 bases and J gave up 4 bases, with 13 bases separating them. The CDR3 runs to 16 residues. The CDR3 coding sequence is TGCAGTGCTAGAGATGGGGTCGGGGCCGGGGCCAACGTCCTGACTTTC. It yields the protein CSARDGVGAGANVLTF.

The CDR3 here is CSARVGENSETQYF. CDR3 DNA sequence: TGCAGTGCTAGAGTCGGGGAAAACTCTGAGACCCAGTACTTC. V usage is TRBV20-1 and J usage is TRBJ2-5; TRBD2 is a possible D gene (5 bases). V was cut by 1 base and J by 5 bases, with 14 bases left in between. Germline V CDR1 and CDR2: DFQATT, SNEGSKA (reference sequence). There are 14 residues in the CDR3.

The CDR3 reads CASSRVVGSYNEQFF. CDR3 sequence (DNA): TGCGCCAGCAGCCGGGTCGTCGGCTCCTACAATGAGCAGTTCTTC. The chain is built from TRBV5-1 and TRBJ2-1; D is ambiguous. Trimming stripped 4 bases from V and 0 bases from J, with 11 bases between. This CDR3 is 15 amino acids long. Looked up from germline, CDR1 is SGHRS and CDR2 is YFSETQ.

This clonotype was counted a few times. This chain joins TRBV2 and TRBJ2-4; perhaps TRBD2 as D (7 bases). The DNA end favors TRBJ2-7, so the J call may be wrong. The CDR3 spans 12 residues. Germline V gene sequence: CDR1 SNHLY, CDR2 FYNNEI. This chain's CDR3 is CASTRGAGEQYF. Written as DNA, the CDR3 is TGTGCCAGCACTCGGGGGGCGGGCGAGCAGTACTTC.

This rearrangement joins TRBV7-6 to TRBJ2-7, with a tentative D call TRBD2 (6 bases). The germline V gene has CDR1 SGHVS and CDR2 FNYEAQ. V dropped 1 base and J dropped 1 base, with 14 bases sitting between them. CDR3 length: 16 amino acids. The CDR3 is CASSLDTALASYEQYF. The CDR3 nucleotides are TGTGCCAGCAGCTTAGATACGGCGCTAGCGTCCTACGAGCAGTACTTC.

The table lists this clonotype with a few counts. The chain uses TRBV10-3 and TRBJ2-1; 8 positions match TRBD2. Germline loops: CDR1 ENHRY, CDR2 SYGVKD. The CDR3 is made up of 17 amino acids. The V and J ends lost 0 bases and 4 bases, in that order; junction bases with no gene match: 8. Here the CDR3 DNA reads TGTGCCATCAGTGAGTCGGTGGTAGCGGGACCGTACAATGAGCAGTTCTTC. Its translation: CAISESVVAGPYNEQFF.

Only one count was recorded for this clonotype. The genes are TRBV7-2 and TRBJ2-1; 11 bases are a match to TRBD1. The CDR3 loop spans 15 amino acids. V lost 5 bases to trimming and J lost 11 bases; unmatched junction nucleotides: 11. The germline V gene encodes CDR1 SGHTA and CDR2 FQGNSA. The CDR3 sequence: CASSPGQGGYNKQFF. The CDR3 DNA is TGTGCCAGCAGCCCGGGACAGGGGGGTTATAATAAGCAGTTCTTC.

This clonotype was counted a few times. The chain joins TRBV11-2 to TRBJ1-2; 8 bases map to TRBD1. This CDR3 has 14 residues. CDR1 is SGHAT, CDR2 FQNNGV, per germline. The trim removed 4 bases at V and 4 bases at J, leaving 5 bases unmatched. CDR3 sequence (DNA): TGTGCCAGCAGCTCTTACAGGGGGGGCTATGGCTACACCTTC. Amino acid sequence: CASSSYRGGYGYTF.

The gene calls are TRBV24-1 and TRBJ2-1, with 8 bases identical to TRBD2. The CDR3 is made up of 17 amino acids. With 3 bases clipped from V and 1 base from J, the junction kept 7 bases outside the gene matches. Per germline, CDR1 KGHDR and CDR2 SFDVKD. The CDR3 DNA sequence: TGTGCCACCAGTGATGTACGAGCGGGAGAGTCCTACAATGAGCAGTTCTTC. Protein: CATSDVRAGESYNEQFF.

This clonotype was counted between two and nine times. The gene calls are TRBV7-2 and TRBJ2-7; no firm D call. Trimming took 5 bases from V and 4 from J, leaving 12 bases between them. CDR3 length equals 13 residues. The germline gives CDR1 SGHTA, CDR2 FQGNSA. The CDR3 nucleotides read TGTGCCAGCAGCCGCCCCCCGAGATACGAGCAGTACTTC. This codes for CASSRPPRYEQYF.

J is TRBJ2-7 and V is TRBV9; the match to TRBD1 covers 9 bases. The CDR3 runs to 15 residues. V lost 2 bases and J lost 2; bases outside the gene matches: 5. CDR1 is SGDLS, CDR2 YYNGEE, per germline. CDR3 loop: CASSVSGQGPYEQYF. CDR3 in DNA: TGTGCCAGCAGCGTCTCGGGACAGGGCCCCTACGAGCAGTACTTC.

This clonotype was seen a few times. The chain carries TRBV5-1 and TRBJ2-4; no clear D. The germline V gene has CDR1 SGHRS and CDR2 YFSETQ. The CDR3 is made up of 14 amino acids. The V and J ends lost 1 base and 1 base respectively, with 6 bases between them. CDR3 nucleotide sequence: TGCGCCAGCAGCTTGCCGACGGCCAAAAACATTCAGTACTTC. Amino acid sequence: CASSLPTAKNIQYF. The variable domain in full, completed from reference TRBV5-1 and TRBJ2-4, reads KAGVTQTPRYLIKTRGQQVTLSCSPISGHRSVSWYQQTPGQGLQFLFEYFSETQRNKGNFPGRFSGRQFSNSRSEMNVSTLELGDSALYLCASSLPTAKNIQYFGAGTRLSVL.

This clonotype was seen only a few times. The V call is TRBV2, the J call TRBJ2-3, with unresolved D. This CDR3 contains 12 residues. The V end lost 6 bases, the J end lost 5 bases, and 9 bases lay between the germline ends. Germline CDR1 is SNHLY and CDR2 is FYNNEI. CDR3 sequence: CASRLYGDTQYF. CDR3 nucleotide sequence: TGTGCCAGCAGGCTCTACGGAGATACGCAGTATTTT.

The rearrangement links TRBV20-1 to TRBJ2-1; 8 positions agree with TRBD1. CDR1 is DFQATT and CDR2 is SNEGSKA in the germline V gene (reference sequence). The CDR3 is made up of 16 amino acids. Germline trimming cut 5 bases from V and 4 bases from J; bases unmatched to any gene: 13. The CDR3 sequence is CSAPPQGAVRYNEQFF. The CDR3 region has the DNA TGCAGTGCTCCCCCCCAGGGGGCGGTGAGGTACAATGAGCAGTTCTTC.

The chain couples TRBV20-1 to TRBJ2-7, with a possible D match to TRBD1 (5 bases). The DNA end lines up better with TRBJ2-5; the J call may be wrong. There are 13 residues in the CDR3. Germline CDR1 and CDR2: DFQATT and SNEGSKA (reference sequence). The CDR3 here is CSAEYPGLETQYF. The CDR3 DNA reads as TGCAGTGCCGAATATCCAGGGTTAGAGACCCAGTACTTC.